This TCR beta chain was identified in a study of Ad26.COV2.S vaccination and SARS-CoV-2 variants. Clones were sequenced by immunoSEQ multiplex PCR, and TCRdb holds only the in-frame ones, with some missing. The table includes more than 300,000 clones, approximately 86% detected once. Documented treatment: around 19 received Ad26.COV2.S at low or high dose, single or two shots; about 5 received placebo; per-sample allocation not given. Samples came from day 63 after the first vaccine or placebo injection. Germline V gene sequence: CDR1 SGHVS, CDR2 FNYEAQ. The CDR3 is made up of 17 amino acids. J lost 6 bases, V lost 3 bases, and 13 bases had no gene match.

V and J are TRBV7-6 and TRBJ2-3; 9 nucleotides align to TRBD2. The TCR originated in a person aged 18-60 years who received the Ad26.COV2.S COVID-19 vaccine or a placebo. Sample: peripheral blood, taken in a trial of Ad26.COV2.S vaccine versus placebo. CDR3 sequence (DNA): TGTGCCAGCAGCTTTTACGGTGGCGGGGGGGCAAGGGATACGCAGTATTTT. It encodes CASSFYGGGGARDTQYF.